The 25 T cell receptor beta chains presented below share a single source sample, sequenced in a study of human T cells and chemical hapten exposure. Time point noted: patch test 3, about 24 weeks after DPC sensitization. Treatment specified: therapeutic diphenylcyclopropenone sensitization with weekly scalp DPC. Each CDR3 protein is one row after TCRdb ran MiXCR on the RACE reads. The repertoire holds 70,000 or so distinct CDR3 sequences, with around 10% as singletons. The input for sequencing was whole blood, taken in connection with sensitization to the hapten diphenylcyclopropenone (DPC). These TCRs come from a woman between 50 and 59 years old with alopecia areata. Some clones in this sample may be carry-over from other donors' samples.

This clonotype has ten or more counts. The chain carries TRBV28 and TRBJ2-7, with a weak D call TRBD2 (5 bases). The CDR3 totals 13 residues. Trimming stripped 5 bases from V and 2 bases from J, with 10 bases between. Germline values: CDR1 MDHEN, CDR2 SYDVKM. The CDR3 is CASSAGPTYEQYF. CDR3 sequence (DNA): TGTGCCAGCAGTGCGGGCCCTACCTACGAGCAGTACTTC.

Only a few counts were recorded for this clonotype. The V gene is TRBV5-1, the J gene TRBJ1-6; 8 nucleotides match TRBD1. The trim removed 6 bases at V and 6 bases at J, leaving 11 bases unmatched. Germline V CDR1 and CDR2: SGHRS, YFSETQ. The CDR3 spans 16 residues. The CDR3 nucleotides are TGCGCCAGCAACCCACAACCGGGACAGGCTAATTCACCCCTCCACTTT. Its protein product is CASNPQPGQANSPLHF.

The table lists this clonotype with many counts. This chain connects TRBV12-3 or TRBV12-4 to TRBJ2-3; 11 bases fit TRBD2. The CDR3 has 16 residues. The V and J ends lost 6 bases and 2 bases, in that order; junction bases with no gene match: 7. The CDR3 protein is CASRVAGGTHTDTQYF. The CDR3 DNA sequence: TGTGCCAGCAGAGTAGCGGGAGGGACCCACACAGATACGCAGTATTTT.

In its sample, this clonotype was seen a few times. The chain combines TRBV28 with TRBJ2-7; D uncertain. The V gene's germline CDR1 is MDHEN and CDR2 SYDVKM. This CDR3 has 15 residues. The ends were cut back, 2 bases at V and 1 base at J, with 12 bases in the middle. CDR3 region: CASSLAQERSYEQYF. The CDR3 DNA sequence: TGTGCCAGCAGTTTAGCTCAGGAACGGTCCTACGAGCAGTACTTC.

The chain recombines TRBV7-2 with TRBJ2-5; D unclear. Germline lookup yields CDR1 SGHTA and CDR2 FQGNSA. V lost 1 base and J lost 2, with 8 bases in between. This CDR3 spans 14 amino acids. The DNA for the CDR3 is TGTGCCAGCAGCTTAGACGTGTTACAAGAGACCCAGTACTTC. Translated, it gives CASSLDVLQETQYF.

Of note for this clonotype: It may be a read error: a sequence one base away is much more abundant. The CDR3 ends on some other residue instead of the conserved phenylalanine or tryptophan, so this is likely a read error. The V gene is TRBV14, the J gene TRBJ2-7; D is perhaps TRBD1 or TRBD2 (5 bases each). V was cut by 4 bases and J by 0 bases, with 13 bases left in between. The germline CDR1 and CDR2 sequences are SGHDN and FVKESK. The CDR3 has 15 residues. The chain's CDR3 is CASSLQTDYSYEQYL. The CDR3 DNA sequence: TGTGCCAGCAGCCTCCAGACAGACTACTCCTACGAGCAGTACCTC.

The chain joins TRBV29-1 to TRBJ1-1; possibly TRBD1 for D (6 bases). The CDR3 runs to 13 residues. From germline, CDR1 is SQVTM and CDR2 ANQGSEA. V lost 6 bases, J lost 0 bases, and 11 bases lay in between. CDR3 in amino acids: CSVQGLMNTEAFF. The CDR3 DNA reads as TGCAGCGTACAGGGACTAATGAACACTGAAGCTTTCTTT.

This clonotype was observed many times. The CDR3 sequence is CASSLQGRGTGELFF. Here the CDR3 DNA reads TGTGCCAGCAGCCTGCAGGGGAGGGGGACCGGGGAGCTGTTTTTT. This sequence joins TRBV7-6 and TRBJ2-2; TRBD2 might be the D (7 bases). Germline assignment: CDR1 SGHVS and CDR2 FNYEAQ. Trimming stripped 5 bases from V and 5 bases from J, with 15 bases between. CDR3 length: 15 residues.

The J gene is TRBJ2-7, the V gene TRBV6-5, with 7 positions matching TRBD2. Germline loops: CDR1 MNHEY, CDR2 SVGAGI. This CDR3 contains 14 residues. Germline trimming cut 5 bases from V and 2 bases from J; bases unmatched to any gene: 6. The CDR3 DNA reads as TGTGCCAGCAGTCAACCGGGACTACCCTACGAGCAGTACTTC. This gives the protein CASSQPGLPYEQYF.

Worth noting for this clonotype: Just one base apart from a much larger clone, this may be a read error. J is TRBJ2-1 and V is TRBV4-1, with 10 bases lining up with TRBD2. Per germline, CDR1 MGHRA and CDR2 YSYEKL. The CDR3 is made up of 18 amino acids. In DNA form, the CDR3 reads TGCGCCAGCAGCCAAGATCTAAGAGCGGGGGGGCTCTACAATGAGCAGATCTTC. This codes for CASSQDLRAGGLYNEQIF.

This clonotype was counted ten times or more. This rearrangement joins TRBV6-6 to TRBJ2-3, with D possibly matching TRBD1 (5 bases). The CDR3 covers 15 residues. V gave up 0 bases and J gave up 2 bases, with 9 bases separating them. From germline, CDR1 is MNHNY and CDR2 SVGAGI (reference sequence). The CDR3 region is CASSYSQGTTDTQYF. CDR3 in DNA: TGTGCCAGCAGTTACTCGCAGGGAACCACAGATACGCAGTATTTT.

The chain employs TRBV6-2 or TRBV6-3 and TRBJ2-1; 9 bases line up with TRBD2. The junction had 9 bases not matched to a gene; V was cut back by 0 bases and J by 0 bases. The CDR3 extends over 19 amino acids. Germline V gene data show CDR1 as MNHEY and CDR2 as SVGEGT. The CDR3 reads CASSYSSSGAPNSYNEQFF. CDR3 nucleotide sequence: TGTGCCAGCAGTTACTCATCTAGCGGGGCCCCGAACTCCTACAATGAGCAGTTCTTC.

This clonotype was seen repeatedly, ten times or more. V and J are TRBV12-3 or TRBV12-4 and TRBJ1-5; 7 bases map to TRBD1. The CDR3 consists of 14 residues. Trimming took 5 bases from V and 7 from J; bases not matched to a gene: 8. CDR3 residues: CASSPGQGVQPQHF. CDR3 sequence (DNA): TGTGCCAGCAGTCCCGGGCAGGGGGTCCAGCCCCAGCATTTT.

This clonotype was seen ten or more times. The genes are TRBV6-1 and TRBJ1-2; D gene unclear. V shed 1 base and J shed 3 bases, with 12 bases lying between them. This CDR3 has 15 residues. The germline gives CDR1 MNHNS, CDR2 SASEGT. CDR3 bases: TGTGCCAGCAGTGAAGTGGTTGGGCAGCACTATGGCTACACCTTC. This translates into CASSEVVGQHYGYTF.

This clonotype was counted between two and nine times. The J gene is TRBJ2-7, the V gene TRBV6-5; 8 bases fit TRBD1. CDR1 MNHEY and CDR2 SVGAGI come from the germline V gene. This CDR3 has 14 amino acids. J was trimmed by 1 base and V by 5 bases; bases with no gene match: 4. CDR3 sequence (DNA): TGTGCCAGCAGTGACAGGGGAGCGTCCTACGAGCAGTACTTC. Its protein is CASSDRGASYEQYF.

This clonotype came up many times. CDR3 coding DNA: TGTGCCAGTAGTACCTCCTCGACGGCTTACAATCAGCCCCAGCATTTT. This gives the protein CASSTSSTAYNQPQHF. This chain joins TRBV19 and TRBJ1-5; no definite D call. From germline, CDR1 is LNHDA and CDR2 SQIVND (reference sequence). The length of the CDR3 is 16 residues. The V and J ends lost 4 bases and 3 bases respectively, with 16 bases between them.

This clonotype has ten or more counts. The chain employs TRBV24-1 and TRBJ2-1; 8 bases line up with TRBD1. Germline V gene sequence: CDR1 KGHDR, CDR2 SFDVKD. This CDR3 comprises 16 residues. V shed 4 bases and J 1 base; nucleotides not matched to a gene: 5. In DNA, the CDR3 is TGTGCCACCAGTGAGCAACAGGGGGTTTCCTACAATGAGCAGTTCTTC. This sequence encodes CATSEQQGVSYNEQFF.

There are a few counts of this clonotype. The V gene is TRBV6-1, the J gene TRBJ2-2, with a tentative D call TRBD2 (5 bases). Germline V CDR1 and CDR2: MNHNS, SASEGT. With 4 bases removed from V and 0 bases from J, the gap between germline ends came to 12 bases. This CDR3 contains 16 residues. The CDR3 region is CASSALVGANTGELFF. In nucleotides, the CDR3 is TGTGCCAGCAGTGCGTTGGTGGGAGCGAACACCGGGGAGCTGTTTTTT.

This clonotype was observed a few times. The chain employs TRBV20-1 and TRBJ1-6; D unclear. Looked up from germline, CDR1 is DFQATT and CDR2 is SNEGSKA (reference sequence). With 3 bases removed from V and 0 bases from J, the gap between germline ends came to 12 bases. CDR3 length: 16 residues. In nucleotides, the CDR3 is TGCAGTGCTAGCGATGGGCCCAGCTCCTATAATTCACCCCTCCACTTT. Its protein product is CSASDGPSSYNSPLHF.

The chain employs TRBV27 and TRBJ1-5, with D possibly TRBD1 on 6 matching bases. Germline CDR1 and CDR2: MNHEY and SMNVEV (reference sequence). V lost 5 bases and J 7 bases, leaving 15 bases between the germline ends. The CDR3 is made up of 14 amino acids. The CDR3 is CASSQYRVEQPQHF. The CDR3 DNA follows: TGTGCCAGCAGTCAATACAGGGTTGAGCAGCCCCAGCATTTT.

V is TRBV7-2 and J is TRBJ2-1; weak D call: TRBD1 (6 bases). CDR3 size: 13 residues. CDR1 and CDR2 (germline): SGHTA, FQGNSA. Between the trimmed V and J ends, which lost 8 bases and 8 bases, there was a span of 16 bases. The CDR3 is CASATRNRDEQFF. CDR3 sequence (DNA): TGTGCCAGCGCTACTCGAAACAGGGATGAGCAGTTCTTC.

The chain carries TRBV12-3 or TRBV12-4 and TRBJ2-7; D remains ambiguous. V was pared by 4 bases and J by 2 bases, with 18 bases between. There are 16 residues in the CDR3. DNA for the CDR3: TGTGCCAGCAGTTCCCCAAGCCGGGCGGTTGCCTACGAGCAGTACTTC. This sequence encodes CASSSPSRAVAYEQYF.

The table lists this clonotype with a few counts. The CDR3 here is CASSLWRGQSDEQFF. Here the CDR3 DNA reads TGTGCCAGCAGCTTGTGGAGGGGGCAGTCGGATGAGCAGTTCTTC. The chain combines TRBV5-5 with TRBJ2-1; tentatively, D is TRBD1 (7 bases). Germline V gene data show CDR1 as SGHKS and CDR2 as YYEKEE (reference sequence). The CDR3 is made up of 15 amino acids. V lost 1 base, J lost 8 bases, and 16 bases lay in between. The entire variable domain, with the rest obtained from reference TRBV5-5 and TRBJ2-1, is as follows: DAGVTQSPTHLIKTRGQQVTLRCSPISGHKSVSWYQQVLGQGPQFIFQYYEKEERGRGNFPDRFSARQFPNYSSELNVNALLLGDSALYLCASSLWRGQSDEQFFGPGTRLTVL.

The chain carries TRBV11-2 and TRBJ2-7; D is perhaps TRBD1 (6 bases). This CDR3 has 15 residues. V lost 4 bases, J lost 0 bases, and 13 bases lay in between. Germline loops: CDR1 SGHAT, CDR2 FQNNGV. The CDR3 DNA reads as TGTGCCAGCAGCTCCCCGGGACAAGTCTCCTACGAGCAGTACTTC. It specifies CASSSPGQVSYEQYF.

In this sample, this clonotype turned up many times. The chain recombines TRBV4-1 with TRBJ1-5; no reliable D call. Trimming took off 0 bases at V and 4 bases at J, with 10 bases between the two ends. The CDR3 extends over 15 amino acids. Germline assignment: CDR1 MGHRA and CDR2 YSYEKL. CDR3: CASSQDQDLNQPQHF. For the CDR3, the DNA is TGCGCCAGCAGCCAAGACCAGGACCTTAATCAGCCCCAGCATTTT.